The rows below give T cell receptor beta chains drawn from one sample of a study of cytomegalovirus exposure and HLA in healthy donors. Profiled with immunoSEQ multiplex PCR; TCRdb holds only in-frame clones, not every one. The table includes some 250,000 clones, 85% to 90% detected once. Sequenced material: PBMCs. The source of these receptors is a woman aged 18 to 35 in good health and CMV-seronegative. Both conserved end residues are part of each CDR3. The order of the fields is CDR3 protein, CDR3 DNA, J gene, clone size, V gene, D gene. The D gene is left open where the match is weak. Clone sizes are given selectively: once, few, many, or a class where the clone is expanded.

CDR3aa: CSPLKGTEAFF
CDR3nt: TGCAGCCCGCTAAAGGGGACTGAAGCTTTCTTT
j_gene: TRBJ1-1
abundance: NA
v_gene: TRBV29-1
d_gene: NA

CDR3aa: CASSQQGNNEQFF
CDR3nt: TGTGCCAGCTCGCAACAGGGGAACAATGAGCAGTTCTTC
j_gene: TRBJ2-1
abundance: NA
v_gene: TRBV18
d_gene: TRBD1

CDR3aa: CASSRTLGGTQYF
CDR3nt: TGTGCCAGCAGCCGGACGTTAGGAGGGACCCAGTACTTC
j_gene: TRBJ2-5
abundance: once
v_gene: TRBV7-6
d_gene: NA

CDR3aa: CASSGLAGGETQYF
CDR3nt: TGTGCCAGCAGTGGACTAGCGGGGGGAGAGACCCAGTACTTC
j_gene: TRBJ2-5
abundance: NA
v_gene: TRBV27
d_gene: TRBD2

CDR3aa: CASSSNGGQETQYF
CDR3nt: TGTGCCAGCAGCTCCAATGGAGGGCAAGAGACCCAGTACTTC
j_gene: TRBJ2-5
abundance: NA
v_gene: TRBV7-2
d_gene: NA

CDR3aa: CASSRTYAPGTNEKLFF
CDR3nt: TGTGCCAGTAGCCGGACTTATGCGCCGGGGACTAATGAAAAACTGTTTTTT
j_gene: TRBJ1-4
abundance: NA
v_gene: TRBV19
d_gene: NA

CDR3aa: CASRGGYGELFF
CDR3nt: TGTGCCAGCAGGGGAGGGTACGGGGAGCTGTTTTTT
j_gene: TRBJ2-2
abundance: NA
v_gene: TRBV9
d_gene: TRBD2

CDR3aa: CASFGETQYF
CDR3nt: TGTGCCAGCTTCGGAGAGACCCAGTACTTC
j_gene: TRBJ2-5
abundance: NA
v_gene: TRBV2
d_gene: NA

CDR3aa: CASSLAAVGGSYEQYF
CDR3nt: TGTGCCAGCAGTTTAGCGGCCGTCGGGGGATCCTACGAGCAGTACTTC
j_gene: TRBJ2-7
abundance: NA
v_gene: TRBV28
d_gene: NA

CDR3aa: CASSKGETSGLGETQYF
CDR3nt: TGTGCCAGCAGCAAAGGCGAGACTAGCGGACTCGGGGAGACCCAGTACTTC
j_gene: TRBJ2-5
abundance: NA
v_gene: TRBV21-1
d_gene: NA

CDR3aa: CASSSTGSPTSSYEQYF
CDR3nt: TGTGCCAGCAGTTCAACAGGTTCACCAACCTCCTCCTACGAGCAGTACTTC
j_gene: TRBJ2-7
abundance: NA
v_gene: TRBV27
d_gene: NA

CDR3aa: CASSRTGGSNQPQHF
CDR3nt: TGCGCCAGCAGCCGGACAGGAGGAAGCAATCAGCCCCAGCATTTT
j_gene: TRBJ1-5
abundance: NA
v_gene: TRBV5-1
d_gene: TRBD1

CDR3aa: CASSQENSGGGADTQYF
CDR3nt: TGCGCCAGCAGCCAAGAGAATAGCGGGGGAGGCGCAGATACGCAGTATTTT
j_gene: TRBJ2-3
abundance: NA
v_gene: TRBV4-3
d_gene: TRBD2

CDR3aa: CASSLARDEQFF
CDR3nt: TGTGCCAGCAGCTTAGCCCGGGATGAGCAGTTCTTC
j_gene: TRBJ2-1
abundance: NA
v_gene: TRBV11-2
d_gene: NA

CDR3aa: CASSLQGSGNTIYF
CDR3nt: TGTGCCAGCAGTTTACAGGGATCTGGAAACACCATATATTTT
j_gene: TRBJ1-3
abundance: NA
v_gene: TRBV28
d_gene: NA

CDR3aa: CASSLDSTNEQYF
CDR3nt: TGTGCCAGCAGCTTGGACAGTACCAACGAGCAGTACTTC
j_gene: TRBJ2-7
abundance: few
v_gene: TRBV11-2
d_gene: NA

CDR3aa: CASFDSAYSNQPQHF
CDR3nt: TGTGCCAGCTTTGACAGCGCGTATAGCAATCAGCCCCAGCATTTT
j_gene: TRBJ1-5
abundance: NA
v_gene: TRBV14
d_gene: NA

CDR3aa: CASSSRGPNAEAFF
CDR3nt: TGTGCCAGCAGTTCCAGGGGGCCGAACGCTGAAGCTTTCTTT
j_gene: TRBJ1-1
abundance: NA
v_gene: TRBV28
d_gene: TRBD1

CDR3aa: CASSPASGPYNEQFF
CDR3nt: TGCGCCAGCAGCCCGGCTAGCGGACCCTACAATGAGCAGTTCTTC
j_gene: TRBJ2-1
abundance: NA
v_gene: TRBV5-1
d_gene: TRBD2

CDR3aa: CASSSLAGVSGELFF
CDR3nt: TGTGCCAGCAGCTCATTGGCAGGGGTGTCCGGGGAGCTGTTTTTT
j_gene: TRBJ2-2
abundance: NA
v_gene: TRBV11-2
d_gene: NA

CDR3aa: CASSLDGQGWYF
CDR3nt: TGTGCCAGCAGTTTAGACGGACAGGGGTGGTATTTT
j_gene: TRBJ2-3
abundance: once
v_gene: TRBV28
d_gene: TRBD1

CDR3aa: CASSEDRAWETQYF
CDR3nt: TGTGCCAGCAGTGAGGACAGGGCGTGGGAGACCCAGTACTTC
j_gene: TRBJ2-5
abundance: NA
v_gene: TRBV2
d_gene: TRBD1

CDR3aa: CASSLTGQGAEEQYF
CDR3nt: TGCGCCAGCAGCTTGACCGGACAGGGGGCGGAGGAGCAGTACTTC
j_gene: TRBJ2-5
abundance: few
v_gene: TRBV5-1
d_gene: TRBD1

CDR3aa: CASSLVNTEAFF
CDR3nt: TGTGCCAGCAGCTTAGTAAACACTGAAGCTTTCTTT
j_gene: TRBJ1-1
abundance: NA
v_gene: TRBV7-8
d_gene: NA

CDR3aa: CASSATSGEDQETQYF
CDR3nt: TGTGCCAGCAGTGCCACCAGCGGGGAGGATCAAGAGACCCAGTACTTC
j_gene: TRBJ2-5
abundance: NA
v_gene: TRBV28
d_gene: TRBD2

CDR3aa: CASSASVNTEAFF
CDR3nt: TGTGCCAGTAGTGCCTCAGTGAACACTGAAGCTTTCTTT
j_gene: TRBJ1-1
abundance: NA
v_gene: TRBV19
d_gene: NA

CDR3aa: CATSRAENNQPQHF
CDR3nt: TGTGCCACCAGCAGAGCCGAGAACAATCAGCCCCAGCATTTT
j_gene: TRBJ1-5
abundance: NA
v_gene: TRBV15
d_gene: NA

CDR3aa: CASSQDRVYGYTF
CDR3nt: TGTGCCAGCAGCCAGGACAGGGTCTATGGCTACACCTTC
j_gene: TRBJ1-2
abundance: few
v_gene: TRBV7-8
d_gene: TRBD1

CDR3aa: CASSSGGHLNTEAFF
CDR3nt: TGTGCCAGCAGCTCCGGCGGGCACTTGAACACTGAAGCTTTCTTT
j_gene: TRBJ1-1
abundance: NA
v_gene: TRBV7-9
d_gene: NA

CDR3aa: CASSYPPGGGQETQYF
CDR3nt: TGTGCCAGCAGTTACCCCCCTGGCGGGGGGCAAGAGACCCAGTACTTC
j_gene: TRBJ2-5
abundance: few
v_gene: TRBV6-6
d_gene: TRBD2

CDR3aa: CASSSTGENWHF
CDR3nt: TGTGCCAGCAGCTCGACAGGGGAGAACTGGCATTTT
j_gene: TRBJ1-5
abundance: NA
v_gene: TRBV5-6
d_gene: TRBD1

CDR3aa: CASSPPSGSYGYTF
CDR3nt: TGTGCCAGCAGCCCACCCTCGGGATCCTATGGCTACACCTTC
j_gene: TRBJ1-2
abundance: NA
v_gene: TRBV9
d_gene: NA

CDR3aa: CASSPGFYEQYF
CDR3nt: TGTGCCAGCAGTCCGGGATTCTACGAGCAGTACTTC
j_gene: TRBJ2-7
abundance: NA
v_gene: TRBV6-5
d_gene: NA

CDR3aa: CASSSGTGDGQPQHF
CDR3nt: TGTGCCAGCAGCTCGGGGACAGGGGACGGTCAGCCCCAGCATTTT
j_gene: TRBJ1-5
abundance: NA
v_gene: TRBV13
d_gene: TRBD1

CDR3aa: CASSIGGERTQYF
CDR3nt: TGTGCCAGCAGTATCGGCGGCGAGCGGACCCAGTACTTC
j_gene: TRBJ2-5
abundance: NA
v_gene: TRBV5-5
d_gene: NA

CDR3aa: CASRGGQGRLYEQFF
CDR3nt: TGTGCCAGCAGGGGGGGACAGGGGCGCCTTTATGAGCAGTTCTTC
j_gene: TRBJ2-1
abundance: NA
v_gene: TRBV28
d_gene: TRBD1

CDR3aa: CASSSPGNYEQYF
CDR3nt: TGTGCCAGCAGTTCGCCAGGGAACTACGAGCAGTACTTC
j_gene: TRBJ2-7
abundance: once
v_gene: TRBV28
d_gene: NA

CDR3aa: CASSPLQRGGLNEQFF
CDR3nt: TGTGCCAGCAGTCCACTCCAGCGGGGGGGCTTGAATGAGCAGTTCTTC
j_gene: TRBJ2-1
abundance: NA
v_gene: TRBV27
d_gene: TRBD2

CDR3aa: CASSLGPGTGFDNYGYTF
CDR3nt: TGTGCCAGCAGCTTGGGTCCCGGGACAGGGTTCGATAACTATGGCTACACCTTC
j_gene: TRBJ1-2
abundance: NA
v_gene: TRBV5-5
d_gene: TRBD1

CDR3aa: CASSQEGTGTGDVGYTF
CDR3nt: TGCGCCAGCAGCCAAGAGGGGACCGGGACAGGGGATGTCGGCTACACCTTC
j_gene: TRBJ1-2
abundance: once
v_gene: TRBV4-3
d_gene: TRBD1

CDR3aa: CASRQGPALNYGYTF
CDR3nt: TGTGCCAGCAGACAGGGGCCAGCCCTTAACTATGGCTACACCTTC
j_gene: TRBJ1-2
abundance: NA
v_gene: TRBV6-1
d_gene: TRBD1

CDR3aa: CATSRVTGLRVGLETQYF
CDR3nt: TGTGCCACCAGCAGAGTTACAGGGCTGCGAGTCGGCTTGGAGACCCAGTACTTC
j_gene: TRBJ2-5
abundance: NA
v_gene: TRBV15
d_gene: NA

CDR3aa: CASSPFKGLNTEAFF
CDR3nt: TGTGCCAGCTCACCGTTTAAGGGGTTGAACACTGAAGCTTTCTTT
j_gene: TRBJ1-1
abundance: NA
v_gene: TRBV18
d_gene: NA

CDR3aa: CASTLRLDSYNEQFF
CDR3nt: TGTGCCAGCACCCTAAGACTAGACTCCTACAATGAGCAGTTCTTC
j_gene: TRBJ2-1
abundance: NA
v_gene: TRBV6-6
d_gene: NA

CDR3aa: CASSYFQGNYGYTF
CDR3nt: TGTGCCAGCAGTTACTTTCAGGGGAACTATGGCTACACCTTC
j_gene: TRBJ1-2
abundance: NA
v_gene: TRBV6-5
d_gene: NA

CDR3aa: CASSHWTDQPQHF
CDR3nt: TGCGCCAGCAGCCATTGGACAGATCAGCCCCAGCATTTT
j_gene: TRBJ1-5
abundance: NA
v_gene: TRBV4-1
d_gene: NA

CDR3aa: CASSDGRGSMNEQFF
CDR3nt: TGTGCCAGCAGTGACGGCAGGGGATCAATGAATGAGCAGTTCTTC
j_gene: TRBJ2-1
abundance: NA
v_gene: TRBV2
d_gene: NA

CDR3aa: CASSLGQGNYGYTF
CDR3nt: TGTGCCAGCAGCTTGGGACAGGGGAACTATGGCTACACCTTC
j_gene: TRBJ1-2
abundance: NA
v_gene: TRBV5-4
d_gene: TRBD1

CDR3aa: CSVEEGRTYGYTF
CDR3nt: TGCAGCGTTGAGGAGGGGCGTACCTATGGCTACACCTTC
j_gene: TRBJ1-2
abundance: NA
v_gene: TRBV29-1
d_gene: NA

CDR3aa: CASSPGWQVDGYTF
CDR3nt: TGTGCCAGCAGCCCAGGGTGGCAGGTGGATGGCTACACCTTC
j_gene: TRBJ1-2
abundance: NA
v_gene: TRBV27
d_gene: NA

CDR3aa: CAWSSDRGYEQYF
CDR3nt: TGTGCCTGGAGCTCCGACAGGGGCTACGAGCAGTACTTC
j_gene: TRBJ2-7
abundance: once
v_gene: TRBV30
d_gene: TRBD1